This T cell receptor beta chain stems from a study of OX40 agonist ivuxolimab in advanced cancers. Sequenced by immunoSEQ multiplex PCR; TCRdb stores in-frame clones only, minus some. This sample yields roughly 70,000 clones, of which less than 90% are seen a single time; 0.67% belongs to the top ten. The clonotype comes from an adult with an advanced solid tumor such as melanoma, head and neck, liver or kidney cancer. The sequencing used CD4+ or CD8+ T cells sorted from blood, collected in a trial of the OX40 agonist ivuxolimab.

In DNA form, the CDR3 reads TGCGCCAGCAGCTCGGGGACAGGGGAGTACCACGAGCAGTACTTC. Amino acid sequence: CASSSGTGEYHEQYF. The J gene is TRBJ2-7, the V gene TRBV5-1; 10 bases match TRBD1. The ends lost 3 bases at V and 5 bases at J; junction bases unmatched: 8. The CDR3 spans 15 residues. The germline V gene encodes CDR1 SGHRS and CDR2 YFSETQ.